These 28 T cell receptor beta chains originate from one sample sequenced in a study of blood T cell repertoires in COVID-19. Clones were read by immunoSEQ multiplex PCR, and TCRdb kept only the in-frame ones, dropping some. The profile covers about 190,000 clones, with 90% appearing a single time and 0.5% to 0.75% taken by the ten largest. Input material: peripheral blood. Every receptor here comes from a man aged 45-65 years with acute or convalescent COVID-19.

CDR3 DNA sequence: TGTGCCAGCAGCACCGGGACAGGGAGTACCTATGGCTACACCTTC. As protein: CASSTGTGSTYGYTF. The chain is built from TRBV7-9 and TRBJ1-2; 9 positions agree with TRBD1. The CDR3 extends over 15 amino acids. Germline loops: CDR1 SEHNR, CDR2 FQNEAQ (reference sequence). V dropped 5 bases and J dropped 4; count of bases not matched to a gene: 8.

V is TRBV9 and J is TRBJ2-1, with D perhaps TRBD2 (5 bases). The CDR3 runs 15 residues. The germline gives CDR1 SGDLS, CDR2 YYNGEE. The V gene lost 4 bases and the J gene lost 7 bases, with 18 bases spanning the gap. The CDR3 region is CASSLVSRPGNEQFF. In nucleotides, the CDR3 is TGTGCCAGCAGCCTAGTAAGTCGGCCGGGGAATGAGCAGTTCTTC.

Here the CDR3 DNA reads TGCGCCAGCAGCCAAGAAGTTCGGCCCGGGACAGGGGCCCGTACCGGGGAGCTGTTTTTT. Amino acids: CASSQEVRPGTGARTGELFF. J is TRBJ2-2 and V is TRBV4-1; TRBD1 matches 10 bases. Looked up from germline, CDR1 is MGHRA and CDR2 is YSYEKL. Trimming at V came to 0 bases and at J to 5 bases, leaving 15 bases not matched to a gene. CDR3 size: 20 residues.

This sequence joins TRBV30 and TRBJ1-6; the D gene is possibly TRBD1 (6 bases). The CDR3 extends over 15 amino acids. The germline CDR1 and CDR2 sequences are GTSNPN and SVGIG (reference sequence). V was shortened by 2 bases and J by 12 bases, with 20 bases between the two germline ends. The DNA for the CDR3 is TGTGCCTGGAGTCTCCCCGGGACACCAAGGTTACCCCTCCACTTT. It is translated as CAWSLPGTPRLPLHF.

The chain uses TRBV19 and TRBJ1-4; maybe TRBD1 (6 bases). The length of the CDR3 is 15 residues. V lost 5 bases to trimming and J lost 4 bases, with 14 bases between them. Germline values: CDR1 LNHDA, CDR2 SQIVND (reference sequence). CDR3 in amino acids: CASSAGTPVNEKLFF. CDR3 nucleotide sequence: TGTGCCAGTAGTGCCGGGACACCTGTTAATGAAAAACTGTTTTTT. The complete variable domain, with remaining parts taken from reference TRBV19 and TRBJ1-4, reads DGGITQSPKYLFRKEGQNVTLSCEQNLNHDAMYWYRQDPGQGLRLIYYSQIVNDFQKGDIAEGYSVSREKKESFPLTVTSAQKNPTAFYLCASSAGTPVNEKLFFGSGTQLSVL.

The CDR3 DNA is TGTGCCTGGAGTGTTGGCGGAGCCACAGATACGCAGTATTTT. Its translation: CAWSVGGATDTQYF. The chain recombines TRBV30 with TRBJ2-3; D not resolved. V was cut by 0 bases and J by 2 bases, with 9 bases left in between. CDR1 GTSNPN and CDR2 SVGIG come from the germline V gene (reference sequence). The CDR3 totals 14 residues.

The chain is built from TRBV29-1 and TRBJ2-1, with 11 nucleotides matching TRBD2. CDR3 length equals 16 residues. V shed 6 bases and J 3 bases; nucleotides not matched to a gene: 10. Germline CDR1 SQVTM, CDR2 ANQGSEA. The CDR3: CSVAGGLADNYNEQFF. The CDR3 DNA reads TGCAGCGTCGCGGGGGGACTAGCGGACAACTACAATGAGCAGTTCTTC.

V is TRBV30 and J is TRBJ2-3; perhaps TRBD2 as D (5 bases). CDR3 size: 14 residues. V was shortened by 5 bases and J by 2 bases, with 14 bases between the two germline ends. Germline V gene lookup returns CDR1 GTSNPN and CDR2 SVGIG (reference sequence). CDR3 nucleotide sequence: TGTGCCTGGGACGGGGTTAGAACCACAGATACGCAGTATTTT. It codes for CAWDGVRTTDTQYF.

J is TRBJ2-7 and V is TRBV5-8, with a tentative D call TRBD2 (5 bases). The CDR3 length is 13 residues. Trimming removed 5 bases at V and 5 bases at J, with 14 bases between. Germline V gives CDR1 SGHTS, CDR2 YDEGEE. The CDR3 spells CASRRGFVNEQYF. The DNA for the CDR3 is TGTGCCAGCAGAAGAGGGTTTGTAAACGAGCAGTACTTC.

The gene calls are TRBV18 and TRBJ2-5, with D maybe TRBD2 (6 bases). Trimming removed 6 bases at V and 2 bases at J, with 10 bases between. From germline, CDR1 is KGHSH and CDR2 LQKENI. The CDR3 sequence is 13 residues long. CDR3 sequence: CASSWGTQETQYF. CDR3 nucleotides: TGTGCCAGCTCCTGGGGGACTCAAGAGACCCAGTACTTC.

The chain employs TRBV5-1 and TRBJ1-1; TRBD1 might be the D (5 bases). CDR1 SGHRS and CDR2 YFSETQ come from the germline V gene. The V gene lost 2 bases and the J gene lost 2 bases, with 10 bases spanning the gap. CDR3 length: 14 residues. CDR3 residues: CASSLKTVNTEAFF. The CDR3 coding sequence is TGCGCCAGCAGCTTAAAGACAGTTAACACTGAAGCTTTCTTT.

In this sample, this clone turned up once. V usage is TRBV7-3 and J usage is TRBJ2-1; D gene ambiguous. This CDR3 region has 14 residues. V was shortened by 2 bases and J by 2 bases, with 7 bases between the two germline ends. Germline CDR1 reads SGHTA; CDR2 reads FQGTGA. CDR3 DNA: TGTGCCAGCAGCTTAGGTAGAGCCTACAATGAGCAGTTCTTC. Translating gives CASSLGRAYNEQFF.

The chain has TRBV28 and TRBJ2-5; 8 nucleotides align to TRBD2. CDR1 is MDHEN, CDR2 SYDVKM, per germline. V gave up 4 bases and J gave up 2 bases; unmatched junction bases: 3. The CDR3 is 14 residues long. CDR3 sequence reads: CASSSPGGQETQYF. The CDR3 coding sequence is TGTGCCAGCAGTTCACCGGGGGGGCAAGAGACCCAGTACTTC.

This clone was observed a few times. The chain is built from TRBV7-9 and TRBJ1-1, with no clear D. V was cut by 8 bases and J by 5 bases, with 21 bases left in between. Germline V lookup: CDR1 SEHNR, CDR2 FQNEAQ (reference sequence). The CDR3 contains 15 residues. CDR3 DNA: TGTGCCAGCGTAGCTTCTCCCACCCTCGGAACTGAAGCTTTCTTT. Translating gives CASVASPTLGTEAFF.

This clone appeared a single time. This sequence joins TRBV11-1 and TRBJ2-3, with TRBD1 matching 9 bases. The CDR3 runs to 16 residues. Germline CDR1 is SGHAT and CDR2 is FQDESV (reference sequence). J was trimmed by 4 bases and V by 1 base; bases with no gene match: 6. The CDR3 spells CASSLGGGQGADTQYF. In DNA form, the CDR3 reads TGTGCCAGCAGCTTAGGGGGGGGACAGGGCGCAGATACGCAGTATTTT.

The chain recombines TRBV5-5 with TRBJ2-2, with a possible D match to TRBD2 (5 bases). The CDR3 spans 14 residues. With 4 bases removed from V and 7 bases from J, the gap between germline ends came to 14 bases. Germline-derived CDR1 and CDR2 are SGHKS and YYEKEE (reference sequence). CDR3 DNA sequence: TGTGCCAGCAGCGTACTAGTTGTAGGCGGGGAGCTGTTTTTT. It yields the protein CASSVLVVGGELFF.

The chain is built from TRBV28 and TRBJ2-5; D remains ambiguous. V was cut by 7 bases and J by 5 bases, with 23 bases left in between. The V gene's germline CDR1 is MDHEN and CDR2 SYDVKM. The CDR3 has 16 amino acids. The CDR3 nucleotides read TGTGCCAGCAATATTTCCCCCTACTCCATGCTGGAGACCCAGTACTTC. Its protein is CASNISPYSMLETQYF.

The CDR3 loop is CASSYGSSRPSLFF. The CDR3, as DNA: TGTGCCAGCAGTTACGGGTCCTCGAGGCCCTCCCTGTTTTTT. The V gene is TRBV6-5, the J gene TRBJ1-4; no definite D call. V was cut by 2 bases and J by 14 bases, with 18 bases left in between. The length of the CDR3 is 14 residues. CDR1 is MNHEY, CDR2 SVGAGI, per germline.

J is TRBJ2-1 and V is TRBV7-8; a possible D gene is TRBD2 (6 bases). The CDR3 is made up of 15 amino acids. Germline-derived CDR1 and CDR2 are SGHVS and FQNEAQ. Trimming shortened V by 0 bases and J by 6 bases, and 12 bases separated the two germline ends. CDR3 DNA sequence: TGTGCCAGCAGCTTAGCGGAGGGAATATTCAATGAGCAGTTCTTC. It yields the protein CASSLAEGIFNEQFF.

This chain uses TRBV15 with TRBJ2-3; 9 nucleotides line up with TRBD1. The CDR3 extends over 16 amino acids. The ends lost 5 bases at V and 1 base at J; junction bases unmatched: 7. Germline-derived CDR1 and CDR2 are LNHNV and YYDKDF (reference sequence). The chain's CDR3 is CATSGRTGVGTDTQYF. CDR3 in DNA: TGTGCCACCAGCGGACGGACAGGGGTCGGCACAGATACGCAGTATTTT.

This clone appeared once. V is TRBV18 and J is TRBJ2-5, with 7 bases identical to TRBD2. The CDR3 is made up of 14 amino acids. The junction had 2 bases not matched to a gene; V was cut back by 0 bases and J by 4 bases. Germline CDR1 KGHSH, CDR2 LQKENI. The CDR3 DNA reads TGTGCCAGCTCACCACCGGGAGGGGCAGAGACCCAGTACTTC. Protein: CASSPPGGAETQYF.

This clone was seen a few times. The chain has TRBV29-1 and TRBJ2-2; TRBD2 agrees at 8 bases. The junction had 12 bases not matched to a gene; V was cut back by 7 bases and J by 5 bases. Per the germline V gene, CDR1 is SQVTM and CDR2 is ANQGSEA. The CDR3 sequence is 15 residues long. CDR3 region: CSAFLSGSPTGELFF. For the CDR3, the DNA is TGCAGCGCGTTCCTGAGCGGGAGTCCAACCGGGGAGCTGTTTTTT.

The chain joins TRBV6-5 to TRBJ1-2, with 7 positions matching TRBD1. With V trimmed by 8 bases and J by 2 bases, 5 bases remained unmatched. Germline CDR1 reads MNHEY; CDR2 reads SVGAGI. The CDR3 has 13 amino acids. DNA of the CDR3: TGTGCCAGCCTCAGGGGGACAAACTATGGCTACACCTTC. It codes for CASLRGTNYGYTF.

The CDR3 region has the DNA TGTGCCAGCAGTCCAATCGGACTTGCGCGAGATACGCAGTATTTT. It encodes CASSPIGLARDTQYF. The chain recombines TRBV6-5 with TRBJ2-3, with D possibly matching TRBD2 (5 bases). CDR3 size: 15 residues. Per the germline V gene, CDR1 is MNHEY and CDR2 is SVGAGI. Trimming cost V 5 bases and J 5 bases, with 17 bases left between them.

The chain links TRBV12-3 or TRBV12-4 to TRBJ1-1; TRBD1 matches at 7 bases. Germline trimming cut 6 bases from V and 6 bases from J; bases unmatched to any gene: 7. This CDR3 comprises 13 residues. CDR3 in DNA: TGTGCCAGCAGGCCGACAGGGCTCCCTGAAGCTTTCTTT. Its protein product is CASRPTGLPEAFF.

The chain links TRBV28 to TRBJ1-5; TRBD1 agrees at 8 bases. The germline gives CDR1 MDHEN, CDR2 SYDVKM. The ends lost 5 bases at V and 3 bases at J; junction bases unmatched: 9. The CDR3 extends over 16 amino acids. The CDR3 DNA is TGTGCCAGCAGTCTCTACAGGGGGAAGGACAATCAGCCCCAGCATTTT. It translates to CASSLYRGKDNQPQHF.

This chain's CDR3 is CASSLGTFRNTEAFF. The DNA of the CDR3 is TGTGCCAGCAGCCTCGGGACATTCAGGAACACTGAAGCTTTCTTT. The chain employs TRBV14 and TRBJ1-1, with D tentatively TRBD1 (6 bases). CDR3 length equals 15 residues. Trimming pared 4 bases from V and 1 base from J, leaving 13 bases between. CDR1 and CDR2 (germline): SGHDN, FVKESK.

J is TRBJ2-7 and V is TRBV7-2; 9 bases align to TRBD2. This CDR3 is 14 amino acids long. With V trimmed by 7 bases and J by 0 bases, 4 bases remained unmatched. The germline CDR1 and CDR2 sequences are SGHTA and FQGNSA. This CDR3 reads CASTASGTSYEQYF. The CDR3 bases are TGTGCCAGCACCGCTAGCGGGACCTCCTACGAGCAGTACTTC.